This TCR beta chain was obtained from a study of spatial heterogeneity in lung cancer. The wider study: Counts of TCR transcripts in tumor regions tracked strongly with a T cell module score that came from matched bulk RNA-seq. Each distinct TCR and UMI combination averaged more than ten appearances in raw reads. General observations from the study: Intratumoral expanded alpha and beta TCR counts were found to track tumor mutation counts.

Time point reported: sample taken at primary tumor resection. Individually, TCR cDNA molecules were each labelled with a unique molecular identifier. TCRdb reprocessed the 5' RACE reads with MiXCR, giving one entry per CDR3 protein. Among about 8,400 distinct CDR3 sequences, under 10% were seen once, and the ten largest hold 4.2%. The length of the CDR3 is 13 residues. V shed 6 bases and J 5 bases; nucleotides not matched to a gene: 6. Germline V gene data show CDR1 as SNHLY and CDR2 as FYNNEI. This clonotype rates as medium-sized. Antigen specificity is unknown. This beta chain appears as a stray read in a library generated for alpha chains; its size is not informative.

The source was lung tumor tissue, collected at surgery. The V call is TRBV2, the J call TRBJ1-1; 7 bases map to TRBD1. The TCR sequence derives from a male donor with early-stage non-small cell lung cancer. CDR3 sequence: CASRRDRGTEAFF. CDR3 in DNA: TGTGCCAGCAGAAGGGACAGAGGGACTGAAGCTTTCTTT.